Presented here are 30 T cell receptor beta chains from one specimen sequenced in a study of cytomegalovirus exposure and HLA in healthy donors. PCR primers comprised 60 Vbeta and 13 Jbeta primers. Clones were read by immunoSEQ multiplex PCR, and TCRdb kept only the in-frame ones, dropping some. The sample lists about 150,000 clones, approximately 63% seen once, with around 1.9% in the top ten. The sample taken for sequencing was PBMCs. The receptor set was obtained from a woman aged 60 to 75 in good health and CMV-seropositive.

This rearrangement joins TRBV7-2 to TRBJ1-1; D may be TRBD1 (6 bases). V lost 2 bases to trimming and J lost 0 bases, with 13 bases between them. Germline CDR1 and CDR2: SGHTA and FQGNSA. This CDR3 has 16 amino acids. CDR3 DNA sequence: TGTGCCAGCAGCTTAAAAGGGGGACACGTGAACACTGAAGCTTTCTTT. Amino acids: CASSLKGGHVNTEAFF. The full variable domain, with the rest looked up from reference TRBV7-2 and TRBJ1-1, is GAGVSQSPSNKVTEKGKDVELRCDPISGHTALYWYRQSLGQGLEFLIYFQGNSAPDKSGLPSDRFSAERTGGSVSTLTIQRTQQEDSAVYLCASSLKGGHVNTEAFFGQGTRLTVV.

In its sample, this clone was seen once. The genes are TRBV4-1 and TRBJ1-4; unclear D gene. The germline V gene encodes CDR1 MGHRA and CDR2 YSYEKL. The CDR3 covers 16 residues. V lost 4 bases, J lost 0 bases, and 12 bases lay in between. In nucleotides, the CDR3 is TGCGCCAGCAGCCCTGGGCTGTCCTCAACTAATGAAAAACTGTTTTTT. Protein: CASSPGLSSTNEKLFF.

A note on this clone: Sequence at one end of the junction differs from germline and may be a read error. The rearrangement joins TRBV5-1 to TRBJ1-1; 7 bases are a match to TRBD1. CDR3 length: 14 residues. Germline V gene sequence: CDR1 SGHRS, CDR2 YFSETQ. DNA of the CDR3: TGCGCCAGCAATAAGGGACAGATGAATACTGAAGCTTTCTTT. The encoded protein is CASNKGQMNTEAFF.

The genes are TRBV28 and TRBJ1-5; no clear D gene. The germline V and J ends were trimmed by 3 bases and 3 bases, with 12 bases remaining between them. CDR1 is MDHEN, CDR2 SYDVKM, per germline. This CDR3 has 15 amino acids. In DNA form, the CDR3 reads TGTGCCAGCAGTTTGGCATCCAGAAACAATCAGCCCCAGCATTTT. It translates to CASSLASRNNQPQHF.

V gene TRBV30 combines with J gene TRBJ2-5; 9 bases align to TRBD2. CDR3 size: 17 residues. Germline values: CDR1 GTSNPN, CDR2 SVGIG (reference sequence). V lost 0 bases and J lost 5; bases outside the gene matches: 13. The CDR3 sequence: CAWSVGVWRGGAETQYF. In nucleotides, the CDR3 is TGTGCCTGGAGTGTTGGAGTCTGGCGGGGGGGGGCCGAGACCCAGTACTTC.

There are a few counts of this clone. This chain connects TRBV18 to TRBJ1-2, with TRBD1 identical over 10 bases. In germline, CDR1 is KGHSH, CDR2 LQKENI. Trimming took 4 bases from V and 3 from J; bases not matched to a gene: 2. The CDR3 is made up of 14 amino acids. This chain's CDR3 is CASSRGTGDYGYTF. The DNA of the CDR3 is TGTGCCAGCTCACGCGGGACAGGGGACTATGGCTACACCTTC.

In DNA form, the CDR3 reads TGTGCCAGCTACCCGGGACTAGCGGGAGGCACGCAGTATTTT. Amino acid sequence: CASYPGLAGGTQYF. The gene calls are TRBV18 and TRBJ2-3, with 15 bases lining up with TRBD2. The trim removed 7 bases at V and 9 bases at J, leaving 5 bases unmatched. CDR3 length: 14 amino acids. Germline V gene sequence: CDR1 KGHSH, CDR2 LQKENI.

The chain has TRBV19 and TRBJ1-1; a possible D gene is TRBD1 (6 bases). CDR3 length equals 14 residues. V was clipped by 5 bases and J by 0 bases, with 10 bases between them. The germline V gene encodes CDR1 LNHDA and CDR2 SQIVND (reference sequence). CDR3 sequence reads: CASSQDSMNTEAFF. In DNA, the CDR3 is TGTGCCAGTAGTCAGGACAGCATGAACACTGAAGCTTTCTTT.

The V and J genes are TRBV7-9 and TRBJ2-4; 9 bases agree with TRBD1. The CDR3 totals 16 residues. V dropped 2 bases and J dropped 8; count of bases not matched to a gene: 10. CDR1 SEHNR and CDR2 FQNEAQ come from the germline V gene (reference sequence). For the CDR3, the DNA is TGTGCCAGCAGCTTAAAGCGGACAGGGGAAGGTGACATTCAGTACTTC. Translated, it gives CASSLKRTGEGDIQYF.

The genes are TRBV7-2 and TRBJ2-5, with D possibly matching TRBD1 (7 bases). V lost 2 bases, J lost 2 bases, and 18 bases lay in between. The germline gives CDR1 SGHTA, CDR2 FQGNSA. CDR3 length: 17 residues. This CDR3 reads CASSLRTPRGAQETQYF. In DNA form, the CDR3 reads TGTGCCAGCAGCTTAAGGACCCCCAGGGGGGCACAAGAGACCCAGTACTTC.

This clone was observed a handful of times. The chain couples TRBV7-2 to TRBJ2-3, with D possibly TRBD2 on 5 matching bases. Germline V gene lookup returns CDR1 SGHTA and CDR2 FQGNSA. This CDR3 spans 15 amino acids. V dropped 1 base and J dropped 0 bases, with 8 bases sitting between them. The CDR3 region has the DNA TGTGCCAGCAGCTTAGGTCGGGGTAGCACAGATACGCAGTATTTT. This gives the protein CASSLGRGSTDTQYF.

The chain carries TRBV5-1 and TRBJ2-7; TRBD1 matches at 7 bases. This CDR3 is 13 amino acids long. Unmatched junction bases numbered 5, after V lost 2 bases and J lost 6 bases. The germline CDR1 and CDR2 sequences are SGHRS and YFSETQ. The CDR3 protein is CASSLGQEREQYF. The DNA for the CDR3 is TGCGCCAGCAGCTTAGGACAGGAACGCGAGCAGTACTTC.

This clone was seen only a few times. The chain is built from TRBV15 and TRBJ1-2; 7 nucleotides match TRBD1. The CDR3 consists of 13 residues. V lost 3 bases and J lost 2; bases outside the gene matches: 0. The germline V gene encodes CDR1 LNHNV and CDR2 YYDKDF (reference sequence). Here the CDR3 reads CATSRDRNYGYTF. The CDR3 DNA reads TGTGCCACCAGCAGGGACAGGAACTATGGCTACACCTTC.

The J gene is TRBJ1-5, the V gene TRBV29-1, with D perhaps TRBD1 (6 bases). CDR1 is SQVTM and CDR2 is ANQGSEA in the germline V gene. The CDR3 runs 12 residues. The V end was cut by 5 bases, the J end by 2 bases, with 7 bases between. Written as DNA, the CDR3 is TGCAGCGTTCGACAGGGCAATCAGCCCCAGCATTTT. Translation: CSVRQGNQPQHF. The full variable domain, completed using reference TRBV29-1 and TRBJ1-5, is SAVISQKPSRDICQRGTSLTIQCQVDSQVTMMFWYRQQPGQSLTLIATANQGSEATYESGFVIDKFPISRPNLTFSTLTVSNMSPEDSSIYLCSVRQGNQPQHFGDGTRLSIL.

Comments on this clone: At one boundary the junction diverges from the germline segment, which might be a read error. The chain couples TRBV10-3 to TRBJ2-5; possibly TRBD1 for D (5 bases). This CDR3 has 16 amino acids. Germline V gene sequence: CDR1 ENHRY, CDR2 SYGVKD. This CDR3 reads CAISDSNGAAQGTQYF. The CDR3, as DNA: TGTGCCATCAGTGACTCAAATGGGGCGGCGCAAGGGACCCAGTACTTC.

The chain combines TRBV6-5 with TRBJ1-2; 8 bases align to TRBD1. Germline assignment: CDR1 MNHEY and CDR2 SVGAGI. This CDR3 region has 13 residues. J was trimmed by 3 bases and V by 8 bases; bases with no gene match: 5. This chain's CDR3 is CASARQGHYGYTF. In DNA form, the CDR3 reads TGTGCCAGCGCCAGACAGGGGCACTATGGCTACACCTTC.

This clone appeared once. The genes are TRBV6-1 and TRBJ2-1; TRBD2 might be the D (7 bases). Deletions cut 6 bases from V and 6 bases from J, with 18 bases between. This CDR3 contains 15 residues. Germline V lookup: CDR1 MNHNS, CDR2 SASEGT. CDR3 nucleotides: TGTGCCAGCAGCGGAGGGGGAGCGGGAATCAATGAGCAGTTCTTC. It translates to CASSGGGAGINEQFF.

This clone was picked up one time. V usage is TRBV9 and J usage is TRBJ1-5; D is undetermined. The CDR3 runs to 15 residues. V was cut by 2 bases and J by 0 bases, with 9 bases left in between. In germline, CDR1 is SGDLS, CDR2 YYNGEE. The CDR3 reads CASSVGHSSNQPQHF. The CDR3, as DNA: TGTGCCAGCAGCGTTGGCCACAGTAGCAATCAGCCCCAGCATTTT.

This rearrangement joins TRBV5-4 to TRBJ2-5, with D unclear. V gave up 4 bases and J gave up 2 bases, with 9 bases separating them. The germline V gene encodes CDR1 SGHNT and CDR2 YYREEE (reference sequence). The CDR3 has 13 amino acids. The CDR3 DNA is TGTGCCAGCAGCCGCCCCAGTCAAGAGACCCAGTACTTC. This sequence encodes CASSRPSQETQYF.

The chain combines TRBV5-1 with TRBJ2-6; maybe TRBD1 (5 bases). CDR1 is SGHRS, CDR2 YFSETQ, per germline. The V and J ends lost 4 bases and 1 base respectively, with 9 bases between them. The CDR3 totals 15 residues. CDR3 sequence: CASSPDISGANVLTF. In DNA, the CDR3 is TGCGCCAGCAGCCCGGACATATCTGGGGCCAACGTCCTGACTTTC.

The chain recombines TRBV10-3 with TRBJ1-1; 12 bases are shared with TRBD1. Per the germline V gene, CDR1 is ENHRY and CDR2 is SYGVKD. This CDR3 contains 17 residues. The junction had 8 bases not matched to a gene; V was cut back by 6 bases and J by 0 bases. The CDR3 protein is CAISTGTGGGMNTEAFF. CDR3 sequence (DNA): TGTGCCATCAGCACCGGGACAGGGGGCGGGATGAACACTGAAGCTTTCTTT.

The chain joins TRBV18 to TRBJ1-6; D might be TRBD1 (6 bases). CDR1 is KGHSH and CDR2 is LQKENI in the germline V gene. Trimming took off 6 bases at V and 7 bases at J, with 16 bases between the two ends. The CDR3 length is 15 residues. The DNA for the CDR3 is TGTGCCAGCTCCGTAAACGGCAGGGGCAATTCACCCCTCCACTTT. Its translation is CASSVNGRGNSPLHF. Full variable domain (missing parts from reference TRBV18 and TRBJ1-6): NAGVMQNPRHLVRRRGQEARLRCSPMKGHSHVYWYRQLPEEGLKFMVYLQKENIIDESGMPKERFSAEFPKEGPSILRIQQVVRGDSAAYFCASSVNGRGNSPLHFGNGTRLTVT.

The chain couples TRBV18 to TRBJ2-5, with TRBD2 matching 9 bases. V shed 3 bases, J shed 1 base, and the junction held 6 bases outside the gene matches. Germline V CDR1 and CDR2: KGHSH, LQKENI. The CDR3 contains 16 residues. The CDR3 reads CASSPGKREAQETQYF. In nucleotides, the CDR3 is TGTGCCAGCTCACCTGGAAAGCGGGAGGCCCAAGAGACCCAGTACTTC. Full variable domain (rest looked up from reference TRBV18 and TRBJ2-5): NAGVMQNPRHLVRRRGQEARLRCSPMKGHSHVYWYRQLPEEGLKFMVYLQKENIIDESGMPKERFSAEFPKEGPSILRIQQVVRGDSAAYFCASSPGKREAQETQYFGPGTRLLVL.

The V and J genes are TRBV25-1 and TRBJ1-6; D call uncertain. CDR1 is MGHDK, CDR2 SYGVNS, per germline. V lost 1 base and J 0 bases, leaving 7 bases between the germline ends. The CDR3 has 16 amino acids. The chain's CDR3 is CASSESGSSYNSPLHF. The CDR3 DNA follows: TGTGCCAGCAGTGAATCGGGGAGCTCCTATAATTCACCCCTCCACTTT.

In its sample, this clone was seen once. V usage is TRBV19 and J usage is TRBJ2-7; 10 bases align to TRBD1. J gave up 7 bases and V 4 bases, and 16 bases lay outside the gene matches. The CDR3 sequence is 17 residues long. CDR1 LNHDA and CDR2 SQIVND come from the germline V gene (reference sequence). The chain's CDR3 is CASSNPPGQGGLGEQYF. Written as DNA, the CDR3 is TGTGCCAGTAGTAACCCTCCCGGACAGGGGGGCTTGGGGGAGCAGTACTTC.

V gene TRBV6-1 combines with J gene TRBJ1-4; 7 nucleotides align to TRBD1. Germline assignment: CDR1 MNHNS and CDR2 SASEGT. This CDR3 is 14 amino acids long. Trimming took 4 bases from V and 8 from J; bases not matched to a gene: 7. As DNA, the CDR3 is TGTGCCAGCAGTGCAAAGACAGGGAGAGAAAAACTGTTTTTT. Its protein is CASSAKTGREKLFF.

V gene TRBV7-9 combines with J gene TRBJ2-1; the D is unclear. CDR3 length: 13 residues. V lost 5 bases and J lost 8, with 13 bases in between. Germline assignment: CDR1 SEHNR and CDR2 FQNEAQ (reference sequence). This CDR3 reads CASSMGLMDEQFF. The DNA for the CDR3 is TGTGCCAGCAGCATGGGCCTCATGGATGAGCAGTTCTTC.

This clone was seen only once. The CDR3 spells CASSASGRPQDEQFF. For the CDR3, the DNA is TGTGCCAGCAGCGCTAGCGGGAGGCCCCAGGATGAGCAGTTCTTC. The gene calls are TRBV28 and TRBJ2-1; TRBD2 matches at 11 bases. CDR3 size: 15 residues. Germline-derived CDR1 and CDR2 are MDHEN and SYDVKM. With V trimmed by 6 bases and J by 8 bases, 9 bases remained unmatched. Looking up the rest from reference TRBV28 and TRBJ2-1 gives the full variable domain: DVKVTQSSRYLVKRTGEKVFLECVQDMDHENMFWYRQDPGLGLRLIYFSYDVKMKEKGDIPEGYSVSREKKERFSLILESASTNQTSMYLCASSASGRPQDEQFFGPGTRLTVL.

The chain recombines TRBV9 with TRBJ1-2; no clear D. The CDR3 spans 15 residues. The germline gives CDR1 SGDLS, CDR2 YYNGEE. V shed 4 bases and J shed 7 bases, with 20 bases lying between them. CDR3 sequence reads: CASSPELGHRGGYTF. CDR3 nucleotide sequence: TGTGCCAGCAGCCCGGAACTGGGCCATCGGGGTGGCTACACCTTC.

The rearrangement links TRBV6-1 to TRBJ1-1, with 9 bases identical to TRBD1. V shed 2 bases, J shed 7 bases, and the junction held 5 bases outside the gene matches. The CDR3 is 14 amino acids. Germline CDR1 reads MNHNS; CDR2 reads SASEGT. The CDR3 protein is CASSEPGQGIEAFF. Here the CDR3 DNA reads TGTGCCAGCAGTGAACCCGGACAGGGGATTGAAGCTTTCTTT.